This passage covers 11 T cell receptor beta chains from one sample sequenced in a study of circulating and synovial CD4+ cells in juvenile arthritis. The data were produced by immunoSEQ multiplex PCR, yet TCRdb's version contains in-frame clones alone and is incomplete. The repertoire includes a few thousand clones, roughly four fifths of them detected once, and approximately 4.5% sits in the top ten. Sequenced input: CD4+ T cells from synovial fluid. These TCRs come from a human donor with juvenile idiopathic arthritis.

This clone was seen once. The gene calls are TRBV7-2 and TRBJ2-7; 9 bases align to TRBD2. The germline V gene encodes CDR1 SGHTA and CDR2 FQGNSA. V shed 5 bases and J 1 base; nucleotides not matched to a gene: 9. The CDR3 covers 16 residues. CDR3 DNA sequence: TGTGCCAGCAGCCGTCATCCCAGCGGGGGGTCCTACGAGCAGTACTTC. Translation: CASSRHPSGGSYEQYF. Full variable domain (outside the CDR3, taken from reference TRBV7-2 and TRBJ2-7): GAGVSQSPSNKVTEKGKDVELRCDPISGHTALYWYRQSLGQGLEFLIYFQGNSAPDKSGLPSDRFSAERTGGSVSTLTIQRTQQEDSAVYLCASSRHPSGGSYEQYFGPGTRLTVT.

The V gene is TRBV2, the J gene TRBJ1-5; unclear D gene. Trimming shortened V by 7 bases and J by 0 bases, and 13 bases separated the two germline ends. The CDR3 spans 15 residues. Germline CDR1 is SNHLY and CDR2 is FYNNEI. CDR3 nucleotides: TGTGCCAGCAAGCAAACCTACTATAGCAATCAGCCCCAGCATTTT. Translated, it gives CASKQTYYSNQPQHF.

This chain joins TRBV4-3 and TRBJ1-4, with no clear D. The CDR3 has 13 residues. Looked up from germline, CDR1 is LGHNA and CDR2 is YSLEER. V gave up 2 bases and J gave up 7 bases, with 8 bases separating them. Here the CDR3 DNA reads TGCGCCAGCAGCCAACGGGAGGGTGAAAAACTGTTTTTT. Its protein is CASSQREGEKLFF.

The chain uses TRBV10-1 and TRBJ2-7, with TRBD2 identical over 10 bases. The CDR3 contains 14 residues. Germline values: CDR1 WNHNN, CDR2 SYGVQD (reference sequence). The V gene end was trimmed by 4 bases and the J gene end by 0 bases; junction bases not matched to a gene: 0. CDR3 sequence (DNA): TGCGCCAGCAGTGGACTAGCGGGCTCCTACGAGCAGTACTTC. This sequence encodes CASSGLAGSYEQYF.

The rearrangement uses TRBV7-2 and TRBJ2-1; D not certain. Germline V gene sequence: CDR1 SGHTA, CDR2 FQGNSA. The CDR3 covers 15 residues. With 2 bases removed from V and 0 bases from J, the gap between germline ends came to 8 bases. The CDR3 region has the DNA TGTGCCAGCAGCTTACGTAAGAGCTCCTACAATGAGCAGTTCTTC. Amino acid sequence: CASSLRKSSYNEQFF.

The CDR3 region is CASSDRGRGGYTF. The CDR3, as DNA: TGTGCCAGCAGTGACAGGGGGCGCGGTGGCTACACCTTC. The chain joins TRBV28 to TRBJ1-2; TRBD1 matches at 10 bases. V lost 5 bases, J lost 7 bases, and 4 bases stayed unmatched. Germline CDR1 and CDR2: MDHEN and SYDVKM. The CDR3 extends over 13 amino acids.

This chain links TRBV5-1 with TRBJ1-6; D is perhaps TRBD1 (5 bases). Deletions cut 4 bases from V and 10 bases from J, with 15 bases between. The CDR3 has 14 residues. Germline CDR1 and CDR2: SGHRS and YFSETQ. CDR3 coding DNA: TGCGCCAGCAGCCCGGGACCAGCGGGCTCACCCCTCCACTTT. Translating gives CASSPGPAGSPLHF.

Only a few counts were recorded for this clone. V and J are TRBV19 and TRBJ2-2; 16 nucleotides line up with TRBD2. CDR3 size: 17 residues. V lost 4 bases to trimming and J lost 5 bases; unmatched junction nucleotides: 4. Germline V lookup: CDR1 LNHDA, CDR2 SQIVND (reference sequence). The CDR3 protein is CASSRGLAGGRTGELFF. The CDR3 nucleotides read TGTGCCAGTAGTAGGGGACTAGCGGGGGGGCGGACCGGGGAGCTGTTTTTT. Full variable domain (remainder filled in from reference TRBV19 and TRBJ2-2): DGGITQSPKYLFRKEGQNVTLSCEQNLNHDAMYWYRQDPGQGLRLIYYSQIVNDFQKGDIAEGYSVSREKKESFPLTVTSAQKNPTAFYLCASSRGLAGGRTGELFFGEGSRLTVL.

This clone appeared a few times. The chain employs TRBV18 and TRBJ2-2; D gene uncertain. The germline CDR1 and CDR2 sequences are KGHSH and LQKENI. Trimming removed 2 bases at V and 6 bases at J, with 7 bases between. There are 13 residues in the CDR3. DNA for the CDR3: TGTGCCAGCTCACCATCGAGCGCCGGGGAGCTGTTTTTT. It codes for CASSPSSAGELFF.

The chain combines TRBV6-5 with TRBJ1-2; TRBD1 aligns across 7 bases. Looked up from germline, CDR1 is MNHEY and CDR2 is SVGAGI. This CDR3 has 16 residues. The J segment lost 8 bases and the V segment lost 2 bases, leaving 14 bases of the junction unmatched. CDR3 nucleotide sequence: TGTGCCAGCAGTTACGGGTCAGGGGGGTTTCTGGGGGGCTACACCTTC. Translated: CASSYGSGGFLGGYTF.

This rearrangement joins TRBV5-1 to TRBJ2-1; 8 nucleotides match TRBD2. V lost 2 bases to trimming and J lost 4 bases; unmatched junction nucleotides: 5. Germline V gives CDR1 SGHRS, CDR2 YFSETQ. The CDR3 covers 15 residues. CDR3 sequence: CASSLASGLYNEQFF. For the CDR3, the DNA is TGCGCCAGCAGCTTAGCTAGCGGGCTGTACAATGAGCAGTTCTTC.